This T cell receptor (beta chain) was retrieved from a study of identical twins (TCRdb year 2016). Regarding the study in general: TCR alpha and beta repertoires from monozygotic twins, unrelated adults of various ages and cord blood were deep-sequenced to test whether fetal clonotypes persist. To rule out contamination, the twin experiments were replicated at different times with different library preparation protocols. Paper-wide results and their limitations: In monozygotic twins, out-of-frame TCR alpha sharing was systematically underestimated by recombination models, although the models agreed with sharing between unrelated individuals. Abundant cord blood beta clonotypes carried fewer insertions; young adult naive repertoires showed a weaker similar trend, while memory repertoires showed none. Compared with coincidental sharing between unrelated individuals, out-of-frame TCR alpha sequences shared between twins had an excess of sequences with low generation probability. Invariant T cells such as MAIT and iNKT could partly confound zero-insertion analyses, although diverse VJ usage argued against such confounding for most clonotypes. Conclusions relied on cross-sectional statistical analysis, since the same donors could not be followed over many years. Excess twin sharing in beta out-of-frame sequences was weaker because fewer shared sequences lowered the signal-to-noise ratio.

A few counts support this clonotype. Its antigen specificity is not known. Base quality data are lacking; no much larger clone is found one base away. All donors were healthy Caucasians. Three pairs of female monozygotic twins, all aged about 18 to 30 years, were included in the twin cohort. Positive isolation kits from Invitrogen were used to isolate the CD4+ and CD8+ T cell populations. CDR1 and CDR2 (SGHRS, YFSETQ) derive from the germline V gene. The CDR3 runs 16 amino acids, cysteine and phenylalanine included. CDR3 DNA only is kept here, 48 bases in frame from base 1. The junction shows trimming of 3 bases on V and 3 bases on J, and the gene matches do not reach 3 bases of it. The receptor library was made with 5' RACE. Instrument used: Illumina HiSeq 2000. A universal primer binding site was introduced by template switching, and a unique molecular identifier was present in the final cDNA, enabling accurate counting of TCR cDNA molecules. Specific primers in the conserved constant-segment region were used to synthesize first-strand cDNA for the TCR alpha and beta chains. To control for contamination, every cDNA library carried two barcodes: a SMART-Mk sample barcode plus Illumina barcodes. Two successive PCR steps introduced TruSeq adapter sequences along with Illumina sample barcodes. The TCR alpha and beta cDNA libraries were sequenced on the Illumina HiSeq platform using custom primers. Under the source paper's analysis protocol: MiGEC was used to process raw reads and extract unique molecular identifiers, and MiXCR was used to find CDR3 positions. For each individual, recombination models were inferred using an EM algorithm with the repgenHMM and IGoR tools. The tcR package in R was used for shared clonotype analysis, with sharing normalized by the product of cloneset sizes. To study raw recombination without the effects of thymic and clonal selection, out-of-frame nonproductive sequences were analyzed. The public reads were quality trimmed at Q25 with fastp and then assembled into clones with MiXCR by TCRdb, keeping productive beta chains. Identical CDR3 protein sequences are pooled into one entry, listed with their most common genes and DNA. The V and J calls, along with clone size, are taken from TCRdb and not from the paper's own processing. In all, the sample holds over 500,000 distinct CDR3 sequences, and roughly a fifth of those were seen once. Of the sample, 0.8% to 1% is held by the ten largest clones.

The data also belong to a second study, concerning T cells expressing NK-cell markers. As described in the second report: TCR beta-chain repertoires were profiled in sorted CD3+CD56+NKG2C+, CD3+CD56+NKG2C- and CD3+CD56-NKG2C+ T-cell subsets from about 8 donors. Seven of the eight sequenced donors were HCMV-seropositive and one was HCMV-seronegative. To restrict sorting to alphabetaTCR-expressing T cells, an anti-gammadeltaTCR antibody was added in several experiments. In over five donors, the dominant CD3+CD56+NKG2C+ clonotypes were among the top 10 CD8+ clonotypes and accounted for roughly 1.0-7.0% of CD8+ T cells. Those dominant clonotypes were again the most abundant among CD3+CD56-NKG2C+ cells in four donors, at about 25-60.1%. Whether the expanded NKG2C-expressing T cell clones were specific for HCMV antigens was left unclear. The eight sequenced donors were randomly selected healthy volunteers, three men and five women. HCMV-specific IgG was detected in serum with a commercial ELISA kit to determine HCMV serostatus. MIGEC was used to demultiplex reads and group reads by UMI, and MiTCR was used to assemble and quantify clonotypes. To remove erroneous sequences, TCR cDNA sequences were retained only when supported by two or more reads. The tcR package was used for downstream repertoire analysis, with clonotypes matched between fractions based on CDR3 nucleotide sequence plus V segment. Antigen specificity was annotated against VDJdb with VDJmatch, allowing one amino acid substitution in CDR3.

The sequence joins TRBV5-1 to TRBJ2-6; TRBD1 matches 10 bases in the middle. This receptor was identified in a young woman in good health. The source material was CD4+ T cells sorted from blood. The CDR3 protein sequence reads: CASSSGQGVGANVLTF. The DNA is as follows: TGCGCCAGCAGCTCCGGACAGGGGGTTGGGGCCAACGTCCTGACTTTC.